What follows are 7 T cell receptor beta chains derived from one specimen sequenced in a study of blood T cell repertoires in COVID-19. Repertoires were generated with immunoSEQ multiplex PCR, while TCRdb's copy carries only in-frame clones and drops some. The sample comprises fewer than 450,000 clones, about 88% of which are singletons, and about 0.93% rests with the top ten. The specimen sequenced was PBMCs or T cells enriched from blood (not recorded which). The receptors here all came from a woman in her twenties or thirties who had recovered from COVID-19.

This clone has just one count. CDR3 sequence reads: CASSLPAGILQETQYF. Written as DNA, the CDR3 is TGTGCCAGCAGTTTACCAGCGGGGATCCTACAAGAGACCCAGTACTTC. The gene calls are TRBV28 and TRBJ2-5, with TRBD2 identical over 7 bases. This CDR3 is built from 16 residues. The ends lost 2 bases at V and 2 bases at J; junction bases unmatched: 8. CDR1 and CDR2 from the germline V gene are MDHEN and SYDVKM.

The chain carries TRBV11-2 and TRBJ2-1, with D perhaps matching TRBD2 (5 bases). The CDR3 covers 15 residues. The germline V gene has CDR1 SGHAT and CDR2 FQNNGV. Trimming stripped 4 bases from V and 6 bases from J, with 16 bases between. CDR3 loop: CASSSFRARANEQFF. The CDR3 coding sequence is TGTGCCAGCAGCTCCTTCCGCGCGCGGGCCAATGAGCAGTTCTTC.

The V gene is TRBV6-2 or TRBV6-3, the J gene TRBJ2-7, with TRBD1 identical over 7 bases. V was clipped by 4 bases and J by 7 bases; unmatched bases: 13. The germline V gene encodes CDR1 MNHEY and CDR2 SVGEGT. This CDR3 contains 15 residues. The CDR3: CASSSTRQGRREQYF. DNA of the CDR3: TGTGCCAGCAGTTCAACCCGACAGGGCCGTAGGGAGCAGTACTTC.

The V gene is TRBV19, the J gene TRBJ2-7; 7 bases map to TRBD1. J gave up 2 bases and V 3 bases, and 10 bases lay outside the gene matches. The CDR3 consists of 16 residues. CDR1 is LNHDA, CDR2 SQIVND, per germline (reference sequence). Here the CDR3 DNA reads TGTGCCAGTAGTATTCTTCCGACAGGGCCCACCTACGAGCAGTACTTC. Encoded protein: CASSILPTGPTYEQYF.

The count of this clone is one. The chain carries TRBV5-6 and TRBJ2-2, with 9 bases fitting TRBD2. The CDR3 spans 15 residues. CDR1 SGHDT and CDR2 YYEEEE come from the germline V gene. Unmatched junction bases numbered 4, after V lost 4 bases and J lost 3 bases. CDR3: CASSLIAGDTGELFF. CDR3 in DNA: TGTGCCAGCAGCCTAATAGCGGGGGACACCGGGGAGCTGTTTTTT.

The chain carries TRBV28 and TRBJ2-7; 7 nucleotides align to TRBD1. The CDR3 is 14 residues long. J was trimmed by 5 bases and V by 6 bases; bases with no gene match: 10. The germline gives CDR1 MDHEN, CDR2 SYDVKM. CDR3 region: CASRPPDRVNEQYF. The DNA of the CDR3 is TGTGCCAGCAGGCCGCCTGACAGGGTAAACGAGCAGTACTTC.

The chain is built from TRBV6-4 and TRBJ2-2, with D possibly TRBD2 on 6 matching bases. In germline, CDR1 is MRHNA, CDR2 SNTAGT. The CDR3 runs to 16 residues. Trimming pared 3 bases from V and 4 bases from J, leaving 15 bases between. The CDR3 DNA follows: TGTGCCAGCAGTGAAATTGGCCAGGGAGGCACCGGGGAGCTGTTTTTT. Amino acids: CASSEIGQGGTGELFF.